Following are 9 T cell receptor beta chains from one sample sequenced in a study of T cells in tuberculosis. Time point in this sample: new active TB diagnosis, blood taken before or within 7 days of starting treatment. Here immunoSEQ multiplex PCR was the method, and the copy in TCRdb shows in-frame clones only, minus some. Of about 33,000 clones in the sample, roughly 94% were seen once. Sequenced here: PBMCs, sampled at tuberculosis diagnosis. The origin of the receptors is an adult with tuberculosis. Some clones in this sample may be carry-over from other donors' samples.

V gene TRBV5-1 combines with J gene TRBJ2-3; D possibly corresponds to TRBD2 (5 bases). CDR3 length: 17 residues. The germline V gene has CDR1 SGHRS and CDR2 YFSETQ. V was trimmed by 0 bases and J by 2 bases, leaving 16 bases between them. DNA for the CDR3: TGCGCCAGCAGCTTGGTACGTCCCGGGATCTACACAGATACGCAGTATTTT. This gives the protein CASSLVRPGIYTDTQYF.

In DNA form, the CDR3 reads TGTGCCAGCTCTCCGGGCGGGGGGCGAGCCTACAATGAGCAGTTCTTC. Protein product: CASSPGGGRAYNEQFF. This chain joins TRBV18 and TRBJ2-1, with TRBD2 identical over 8 bases. CDR3 size: 16 residues. CDR1 is KGHSH and CDR2 is LQKENI in the germline V gene. V gave up 6 bases and J gave up 2 bases; unmatched junction bases: 9.

The chain recombines TRBV15 with TRBJ2-3; a weak D match, TRBD2 (7 bases). The CDR3 has 18 amino acids. Germline CDR1 and CDR2: LNHNV and YYDKDF (reference sequence). Trimming pared 4 bases from V and 4 bases from J, leaving 24 bases between. CDR3 sequence: CATSTPQGGRGQADTQYF. CDR3 in DNA: TGTGCCACCAGCACCCCCCAAGGTGGGCGGGGGCAAGCAGATACGCAGTATTTT.

The chain has TRBV5-1 and TRBJ2-3; TRBD1 agrees at 7 bases. Germline V gene sequence: CDR1 SGHRS, CDR2 YFSETQ. Trimming removed 3 bases from V and 0 bases from J; junction bases left unmatched: 16. This CDR3 comprises 19 residues. The CDR3 DNA is TGCGCCAGCAGCTACCAACAGGGGACCCTCCCGCCTAGCACAGATACGCAGTATTTT. This sequence encodes CASSYQQGTLPPSTDTQYF.

This sequence joins TRBV18 and TRBJ1-1; D remains unclear. The CDR3 has 16 amino acids. Per the germline V gene, CDR1 is KGHSH and CDR2 is LQKENI. The ends were cut back, 3 bases at V and 1 base at J, with 15 bases in the middle. DNA for the CDR3: TGTGCCAGCTCACCTGAAATAGGAGCCTGGAACACTGAAGCTTTCTTT. Amino acids: CASSPEIGAWNTEAFF.

This chain joins TRBV7-2 and TRBJ1-3; D unclear. V lost 4 bases and J lost 0, with 13 bases in between. The CDR3 spans 16 residues. The V gene's germline CDR1 is SGHTA and CDR2 FQGNSA. As DNA, the CDR3 is TGTGCCAGCAGCTCCCTGACATTCAGCTCTGGAAACACCATATATTTT. It encodes CASSSLTFSSGNTIYF.

J is TRBJ2-7 and V is TRBV14, with D possibly being TRBD2 (6 bases). CDR3 length: 15 amino acids. The V gene's germline CDR1 is SGHDN and CDR2 FVKESK. With 4 bases removed from V and 6 bases from J, the gap between germline ends came to 19 bases. The CDR3 DNA is TGTGCCAGCAGCCGGGGAGGCCTTGCTTACAGCGAGCAGTACTTC. This codes for CASSRGGLAYSEQYF.

The chain couples TRBV27 to TRBJ2-7, with 7 bases that match TRBD1. J lost 1 base, V lost 3 bases, and 15 bases had no gene match. The CDR3 has 18 amino acids. Per the germline V gene, CDR1 is MNHEY and CDR2 is SMNVEV (reference sequence). The CDR3 DNA is TGTGCCAGCAGTTTTGGAATTTCAAGACAGGGCTATTCCTACGAGCAGTACTTC. Translated: CASSFGISRQGYSYEQYF.

The chain links TRBV2 to TRBJ1-6; a weak D match, TRBD1 (5 bases). Germline CDR1 reads SNHLY; CDR2 reads FYNNEI. The CDR3 extends over 18 amino acids. V was shortened by 2 bases and J by 8 bases, with 22 bases between the two germline ends. CDR3 DNA: TGTGCCAGCAGTGAACACAGAAGCCCCGGGTTCAGGGATTCACCCCTCCACTTT. Its translation is CASSEHRSPGFRDSPLHF.